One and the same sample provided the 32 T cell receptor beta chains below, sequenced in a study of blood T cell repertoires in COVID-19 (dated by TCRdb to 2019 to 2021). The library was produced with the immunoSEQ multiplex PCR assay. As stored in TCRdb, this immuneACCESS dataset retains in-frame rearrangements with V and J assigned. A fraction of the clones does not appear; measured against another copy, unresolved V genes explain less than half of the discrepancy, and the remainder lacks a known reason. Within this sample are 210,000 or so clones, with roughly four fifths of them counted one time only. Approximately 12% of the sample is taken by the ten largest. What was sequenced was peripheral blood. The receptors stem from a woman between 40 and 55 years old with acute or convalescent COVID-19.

CDR3 protein: CASSPSGKPYEQYF. CDR3 coding DNA: TGTGCCAGCAGTCCCTCGGGGAAGCCCTACGAGCAGTACTTC. V is TRBV6-5 and J is TRBJ2-7, with D tentatively TRBD2 (5 bases). The CDR3 loop spans 14 amino acids. Trimming left V 5 bases short and J 2 bases short, with 13 bases between. Germline CDR1 reads MNHEY; CDR2 reads SVGAGI.

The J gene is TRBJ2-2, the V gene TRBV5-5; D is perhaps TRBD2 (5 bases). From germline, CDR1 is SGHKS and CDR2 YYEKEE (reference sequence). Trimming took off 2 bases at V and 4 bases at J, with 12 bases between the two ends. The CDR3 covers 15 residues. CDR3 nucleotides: TGTGCCAGCAGCTTAGTTTCTGCGGGCACCGGGGAGCTGTTTTTT. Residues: CASSLVSAGTGELFF.

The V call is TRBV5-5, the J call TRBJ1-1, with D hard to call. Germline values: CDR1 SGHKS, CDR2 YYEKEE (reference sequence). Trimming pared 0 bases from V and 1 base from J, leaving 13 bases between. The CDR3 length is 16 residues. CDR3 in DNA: TGTGCCAGCAGCTTGGGCAGGCGCGCGGGGAACACTGAAGCTTTCTTT. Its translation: CASSLGRRAGNTEAFF.

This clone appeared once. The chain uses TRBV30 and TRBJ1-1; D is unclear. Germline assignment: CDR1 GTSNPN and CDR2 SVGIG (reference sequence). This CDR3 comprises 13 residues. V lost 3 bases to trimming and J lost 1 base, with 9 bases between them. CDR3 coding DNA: TGTGCCTGGAGAGGCCCGGGGAACACTGAAGCTTTCTTT. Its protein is CAWRGPGNTEAFF.

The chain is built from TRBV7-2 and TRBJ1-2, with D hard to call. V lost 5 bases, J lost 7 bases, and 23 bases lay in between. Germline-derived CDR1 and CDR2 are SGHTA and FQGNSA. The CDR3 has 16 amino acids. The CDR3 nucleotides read TGTGCCAGCAGCCCCTCCCCGTCCGAGAGGGCCGGTGGCTACACCTTC. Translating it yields CASSPSPSERAGGYTF.

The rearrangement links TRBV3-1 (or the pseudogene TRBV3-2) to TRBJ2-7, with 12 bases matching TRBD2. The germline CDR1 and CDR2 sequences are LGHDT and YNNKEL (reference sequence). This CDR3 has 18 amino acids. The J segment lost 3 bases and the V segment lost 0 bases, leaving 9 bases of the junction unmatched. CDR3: CASSQDLRLAGAHYEQYF. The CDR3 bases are TGTGCCAGCAGCCAAGATCTTCGACTAGCGGGAGCTCACTACGAGCAGTACTTC.

The chain's CDR3 is CASSRMRASGTSTDTQYF. For the CDR3, the DNA is TGTGCCAGCAGCCGGATGAGGGCTAGCGGAACTAGCACAGATACGCAGTATTTT. The chain employs TRBV14 and TRBJ2-3, with 7 positions matching TRBD2. V shed 4 bases, J shed 0 bases, and the junction held 13 bases outside the gene matches. The V gene's germline CDR1 is SGHDN and CDR2 FVKESK. This CDR3 spans 18 amino acids.

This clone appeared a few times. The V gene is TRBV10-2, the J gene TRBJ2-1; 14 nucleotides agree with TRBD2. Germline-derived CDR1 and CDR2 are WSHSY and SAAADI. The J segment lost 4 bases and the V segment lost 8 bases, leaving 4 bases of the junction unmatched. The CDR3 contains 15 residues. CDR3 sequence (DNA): TGCGCCAGCGAGGGACTAGCGGGAGCTTACAATGAGCAGTTCTTC. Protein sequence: CASEGLAGAYNEQFF.

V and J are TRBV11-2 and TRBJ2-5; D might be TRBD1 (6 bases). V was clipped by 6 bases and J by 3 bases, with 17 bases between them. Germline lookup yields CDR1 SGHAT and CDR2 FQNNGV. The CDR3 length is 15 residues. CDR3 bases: TGTGCCAGCAGTCCAGTAGGGGGTTTGAAAGAGACCCAGTACTTC. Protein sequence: CASSPVGGLKETQYF.

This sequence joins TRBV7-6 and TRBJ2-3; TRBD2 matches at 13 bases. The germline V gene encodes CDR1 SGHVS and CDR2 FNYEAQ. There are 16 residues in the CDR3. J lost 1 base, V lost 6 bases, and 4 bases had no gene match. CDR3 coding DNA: TGTGCCAGCAGACCCGGACTAGCGGGGGGCACAGATACGCAGTATTTT. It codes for CASRPGLAGGTDTQYF.

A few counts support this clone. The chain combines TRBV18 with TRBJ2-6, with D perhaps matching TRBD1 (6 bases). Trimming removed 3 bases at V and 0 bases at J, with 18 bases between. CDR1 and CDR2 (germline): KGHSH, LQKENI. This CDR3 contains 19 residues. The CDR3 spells CASSPLRQGQISGANVLTF. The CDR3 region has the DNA TGTGCCAGCTCACCCCTCCGACAAGGACAGATCTCTGGGGCCAACGTCCTGACTTTC.

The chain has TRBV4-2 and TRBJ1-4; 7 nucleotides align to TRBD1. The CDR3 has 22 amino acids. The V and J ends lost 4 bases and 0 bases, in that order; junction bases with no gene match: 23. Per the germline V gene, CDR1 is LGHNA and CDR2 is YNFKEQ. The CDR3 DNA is TGTGCCAGCAGCCGAAAACTCAACACGGGACAGTCCATTCTTGCAACTAATGAAAAACTGTTTTTT. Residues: CASSRKLNTGQSILATNEKLFF.

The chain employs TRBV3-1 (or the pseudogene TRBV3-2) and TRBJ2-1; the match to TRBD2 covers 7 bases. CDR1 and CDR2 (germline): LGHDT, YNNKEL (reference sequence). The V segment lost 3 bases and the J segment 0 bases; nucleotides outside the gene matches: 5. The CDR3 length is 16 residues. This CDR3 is CASSQTRTSSYNEQFF. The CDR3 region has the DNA TGTGCCAGCAGCCAGACCCGGACTAGCTCCTACAATGAGCAGTTCTTC.

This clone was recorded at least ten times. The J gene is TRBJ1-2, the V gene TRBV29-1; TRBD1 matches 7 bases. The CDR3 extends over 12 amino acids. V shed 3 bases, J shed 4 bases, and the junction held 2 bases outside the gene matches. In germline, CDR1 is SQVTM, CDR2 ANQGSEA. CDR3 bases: TGCAGCGTTGAGACAGGGTCCTATGGCTACACCTTC. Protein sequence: CSVETGSYGYTF.

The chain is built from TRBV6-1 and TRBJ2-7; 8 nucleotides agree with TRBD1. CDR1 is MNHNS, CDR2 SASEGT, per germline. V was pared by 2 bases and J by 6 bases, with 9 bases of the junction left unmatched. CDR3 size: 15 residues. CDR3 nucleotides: TGTGCCAGCAGTGAAAACCGACAGGGGCATTTCGAGCAGTACTTC. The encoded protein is CASSENRQGHFEQYF.

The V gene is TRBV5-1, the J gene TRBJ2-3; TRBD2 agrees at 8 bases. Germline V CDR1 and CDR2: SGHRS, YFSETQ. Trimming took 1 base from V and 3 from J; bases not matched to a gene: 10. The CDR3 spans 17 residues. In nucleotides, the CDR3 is TGCGCCAGCAGCTTGTCGGGGAGCGGGAGTGGTACAGATACGCAGTATTTT. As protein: CASSLSGSGSGTDTQYF.

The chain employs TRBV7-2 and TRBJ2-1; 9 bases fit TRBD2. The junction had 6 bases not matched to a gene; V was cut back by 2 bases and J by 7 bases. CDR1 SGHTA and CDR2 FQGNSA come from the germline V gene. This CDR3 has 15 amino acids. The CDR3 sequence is CASSLMLAGRNEQFF. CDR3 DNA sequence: TGTGCCAGCAGCTTAATGCTAGCGGGGAGAAATGAGCAGTTCTTC.

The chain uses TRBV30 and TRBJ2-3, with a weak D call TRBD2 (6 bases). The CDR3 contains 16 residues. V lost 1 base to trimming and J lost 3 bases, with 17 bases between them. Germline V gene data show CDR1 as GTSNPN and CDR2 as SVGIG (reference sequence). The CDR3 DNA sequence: TGTGCCTGGAGTGGGGGGAAGGGACTGGGGACAGATACGCAGTATTTT. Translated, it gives CAWSGGKGLGTDTQYF.

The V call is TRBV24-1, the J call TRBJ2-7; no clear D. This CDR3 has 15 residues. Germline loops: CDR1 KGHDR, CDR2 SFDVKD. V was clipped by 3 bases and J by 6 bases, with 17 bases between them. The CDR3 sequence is CATSDASGPPAEQYF. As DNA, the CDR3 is TGTGCCACCAGTGATGCCTCAGGCCCCCCTGCCGAGCAGTACTTC.

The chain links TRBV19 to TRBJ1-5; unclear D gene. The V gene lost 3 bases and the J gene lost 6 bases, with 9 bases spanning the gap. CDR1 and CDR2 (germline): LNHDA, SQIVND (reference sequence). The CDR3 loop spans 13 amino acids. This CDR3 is CASSIFSAQPQHF. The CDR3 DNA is TGTGCCAGTAGTATTTTTAGTGCTCAGCCCCAGCATTTT.

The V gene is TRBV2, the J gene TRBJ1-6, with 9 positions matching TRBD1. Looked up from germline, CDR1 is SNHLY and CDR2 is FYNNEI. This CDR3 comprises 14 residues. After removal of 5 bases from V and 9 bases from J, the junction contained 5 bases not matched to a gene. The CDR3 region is CASSSDRGVSPLHF. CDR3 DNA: TGTGCCAGCAGTTCCGACAGGGGGGTTTCACCCCTCCACTTT.

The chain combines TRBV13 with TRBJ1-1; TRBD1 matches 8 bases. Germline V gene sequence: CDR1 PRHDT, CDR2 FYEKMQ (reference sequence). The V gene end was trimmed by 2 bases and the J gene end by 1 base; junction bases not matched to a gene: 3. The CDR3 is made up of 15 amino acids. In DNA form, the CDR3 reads TGTGCCAGCAGCTTAATGGACAGGGCGAACACTGAAGCTTTCTTT. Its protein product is CASSLMDRANTEAFF.

The CDR3 is CASPDRQGFGYTF. The CDR3 bases are TGTGCCAGCCCTGACAGGCAGGGGTTTGGCTACACCTTC. The chain uses TRBV6-5 and TRBJ1-2; D is possibly TRBD1 (6 bases). The CDR3 has 13 residues. V lost 8 bases, J lost 7 bases, and 17 bases lay in between. Germline V gene lookup returns CDR1 MNHEY and CDR2 SVGAGI.

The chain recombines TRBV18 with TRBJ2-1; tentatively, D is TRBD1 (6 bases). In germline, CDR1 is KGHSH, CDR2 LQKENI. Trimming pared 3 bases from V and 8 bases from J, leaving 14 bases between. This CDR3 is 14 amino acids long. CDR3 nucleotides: TGTGCCAGCTCACCGGGCATTGGGGGCGATGAGCAGTTCTTC. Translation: CASSPGIGGDEQFF.

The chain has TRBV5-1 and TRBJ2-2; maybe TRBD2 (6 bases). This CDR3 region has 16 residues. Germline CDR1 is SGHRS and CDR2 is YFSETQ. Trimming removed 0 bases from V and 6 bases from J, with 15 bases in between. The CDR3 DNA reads TGCGCCAGCAGCTTGGGGAGGGTTGAGATCGCCGGGGAGCTGTTTTTT. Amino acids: CASSLGRVEIAGELFF.

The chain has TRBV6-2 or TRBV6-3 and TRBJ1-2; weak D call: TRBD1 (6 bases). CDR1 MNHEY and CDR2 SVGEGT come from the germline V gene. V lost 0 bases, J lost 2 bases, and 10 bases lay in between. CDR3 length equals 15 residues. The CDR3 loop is CASSYSPGVNYGYTF. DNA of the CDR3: TGTGCCAGCAGTTACTCGCCAGGGGTAAACTATGGCTACACCTTC.

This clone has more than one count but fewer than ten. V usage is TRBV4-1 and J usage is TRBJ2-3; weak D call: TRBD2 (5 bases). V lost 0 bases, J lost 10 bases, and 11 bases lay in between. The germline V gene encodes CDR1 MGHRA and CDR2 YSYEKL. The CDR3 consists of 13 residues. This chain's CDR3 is CASSQELDSAQYF. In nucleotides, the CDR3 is TGCGCCAGCAGCCAAGAATTGGACTCTGCGCAGTATTTT.

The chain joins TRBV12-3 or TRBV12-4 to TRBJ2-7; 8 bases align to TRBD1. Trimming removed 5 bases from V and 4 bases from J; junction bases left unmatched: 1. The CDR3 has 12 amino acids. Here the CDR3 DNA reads TGTGCCAGCAGTGGACAGGGATACGAGCAGTACTTC. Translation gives CASSGQGYEQYF.

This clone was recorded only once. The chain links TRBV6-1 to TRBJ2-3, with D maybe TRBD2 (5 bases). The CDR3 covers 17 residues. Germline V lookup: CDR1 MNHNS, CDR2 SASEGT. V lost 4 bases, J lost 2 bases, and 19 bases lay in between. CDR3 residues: CASSGQKVTGYTDTQYF. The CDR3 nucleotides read TGTGCCAGCAGTGGCCAAAAGGTGACGGGGTACACAGATACGCAGTATTTT.

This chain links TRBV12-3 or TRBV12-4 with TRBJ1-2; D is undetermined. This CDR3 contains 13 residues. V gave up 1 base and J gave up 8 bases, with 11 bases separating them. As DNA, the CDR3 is TGTGCCAGCAGTTTAGAGGAGCGACGAGGCTACACCTTC. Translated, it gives CASSLEERRGYTF.

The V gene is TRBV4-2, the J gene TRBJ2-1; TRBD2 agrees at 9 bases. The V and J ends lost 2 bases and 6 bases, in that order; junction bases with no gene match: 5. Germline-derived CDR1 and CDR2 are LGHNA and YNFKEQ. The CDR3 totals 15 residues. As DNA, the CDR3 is TGTGCCAGCAGCCAACCGCAGCGGGGGGCCAATGAGCAGTTCTTC. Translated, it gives CASSQPQRGANEQFF.

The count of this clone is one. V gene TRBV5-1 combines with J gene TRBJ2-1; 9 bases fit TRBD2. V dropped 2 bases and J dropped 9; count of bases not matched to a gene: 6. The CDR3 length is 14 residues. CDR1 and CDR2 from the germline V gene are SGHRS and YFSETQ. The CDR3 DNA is TGCGCCAGCAGCTTAAGCGGGGGGTATTCTGAGCAGTTCTTC. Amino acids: CASSLSGGYSEQFF.